Sequencing of this T cell receptor beta chain was carried out in a study of T cell responses to AZD1222 COVID-19 vaccine. Here immunoSEQ multiplex PCR was the method, and the copy in TCRdb shows in-frame clones only, minus some. The sample shows more than 150,000 clones, 90% to 95% of them seen only once. This CDR3 comprises 14 residues. Trimming stripped 5 bases from V and 1 base from J, with 12 bases between. Germline V gene sequence: CDR1 ENHRY, CDR2 SYGVKD. J is TRBJ2-7 and V is TRBV10-3; a possible D gene is TRBD1 (6 bases). This TCR derives from an adult who received the AZD1222 COVID-19 vaccine. Sequenced here: peripheral blood, sampled 28 days after the second AZD1222 dose. The CDR3 loop reads CAISTPQGSYEQYF. The CDR3 nucleotides are TGTGCCATCAGTACTCCACAGGGATCCTACGAGCAGTACTTC.